The source of this T cell receptor beta chain is a study of T cell responses to AZD1222 COVID-19 vaccine (dated by TCRdb to the early 2020s). As for the study more broadly: AZD1222 recipients given second doses at about 4 weeks or at about 12 weeks were pooled, since spike-specific TCR depth and breadth were not found to differ between the two schedules. TCR sequencing covered roughly 230 trial participants: 200 to 210 given two doses of AZD1222 and 26 given two doses of MenACWY control vaccine. Trial participants were enrolled by age into subgroups of 18-55, 56-69 and 70-plus years, and roughly 150, 30 and 60 TCR-sequenced participants, respectively, were included in these subgroups.

What the authors observed across the whole study: No day 14 peak-response samples were available, so repertoires were characterized only after the peak T cell response. Nearly half of unique spike-specific TCRs reportedly recognized epitopes outside regions mutated in the B.1.351 and B.1.1.7 variants. CD4 TCRs associated with the vaccine covered the entire spike protein, and the dominant responses were in regions 160-218 and 743-854. A significant rise in spike-specific TCR breadth and depth was observed after two AZD1222 doses relative to day 0 and relative to MenACWY recipients. Conclusions about previously exposed vaccinees are limited because only six or seven AZD1222 recipients were SARS-CoV-2 seropositive at baseline. Participants were mostly white British and included more females than males, and it was suggested by the authors that clonal diversity may have been underestimated. The 56-69-year group was small, and its depth increase did not reach significance, likely because of low power.

Deletion took 6 bases off V and 5 bases off J, with a span of 7 bases between the germline ends. CDR1 MNHNY and CDR2 SVGAGI are derived from the germline V gene (reference sequence). Including cysteine and phenylalanine, the CDR3 has 11 amino acids. CDR3 DNA only is kept here, 33 bases in frame from base 1. The time point label of this sample denotes: baseline before first vaccination. Samples from vaccinated people were obtained from the UK trials COV001 and COV002, which included a single-blind randomized controlled phase 2/3 trial of AZD1222 (ChAdOx1 nCoV-19) in healthy adults. For TCRbeta chain sequencing, PBMC samples from trial participants were taken at day 0 and at day 28 after the second dose. Points on this clone: Its antigen specificity is not known. Per-base qualities were not stored, and no clone one base away is much larger.

The CDR3 regions of human TCRbeta chains were analyzed by immunosequencing. In the paper's pipeline: TCRs in the repertoires were matched against a reference library of SARS-CoV-2-specific TCRs that had been generated with the MIRA antigen-specificity platform. Breadth was defined as the fraction of unique TCRs that were SARS-CoV-2-associated, and depth was defined as the fraction of total T cells that were SARS-CoV-2-associated. Using the MIRA data, each spike-specific TCR was assigned both to the spike region to which the TCR was reactive and to a CD4 or CD8 class. Log10-transformed breadth and depth values were compared by one-way ANOVA with Sidak's multiple comparisons tests. TCRdb mirrors the immuneACCESS table, restricted to in-frame sequences. Some clones are absent from its copies; in checked studies, under half trace to an unresolved V gene, and the reason for the others is unknown. From that table come the V and J calls and clone size; the DNA was used to work out D and trimming. The sample contains approximately 100,000 clones, 80% to 95% of them found a single time. The ten largest clones represent 4% to 5% of the sample.

The source was peripheral blood, collected on day 0 of AZD1222 vaccination. The V and J genes are TRBV6-6 and TRBJ2-5; a weak D assignment points to TRBD2 (6 bases agree). The source of this sequence is an adult in good health. The DNA sequence reads TGTGCCAGCAGCCGGGGGGAGACCCAGTACTTC. Translated, it gives CASSRGETQYF.